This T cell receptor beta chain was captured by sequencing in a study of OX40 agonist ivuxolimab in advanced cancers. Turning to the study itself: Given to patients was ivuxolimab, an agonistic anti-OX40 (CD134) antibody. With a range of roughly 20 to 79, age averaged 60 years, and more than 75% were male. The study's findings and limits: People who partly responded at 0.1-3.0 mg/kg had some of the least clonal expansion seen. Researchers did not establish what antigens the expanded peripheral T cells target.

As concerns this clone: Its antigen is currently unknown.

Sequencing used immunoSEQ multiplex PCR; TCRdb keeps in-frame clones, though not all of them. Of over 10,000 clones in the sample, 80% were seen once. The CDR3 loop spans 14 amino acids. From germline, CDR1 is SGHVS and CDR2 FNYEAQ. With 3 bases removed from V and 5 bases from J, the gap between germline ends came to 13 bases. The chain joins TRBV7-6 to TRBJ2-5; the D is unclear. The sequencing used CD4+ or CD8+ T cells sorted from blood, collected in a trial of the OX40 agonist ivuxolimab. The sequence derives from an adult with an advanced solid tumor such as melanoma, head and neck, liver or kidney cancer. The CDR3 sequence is CASSLNGVEETQYF. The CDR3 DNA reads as TGTGCCAGCAGCTTGAATGGGGTGGAGGAGACCCAGTACTTC.